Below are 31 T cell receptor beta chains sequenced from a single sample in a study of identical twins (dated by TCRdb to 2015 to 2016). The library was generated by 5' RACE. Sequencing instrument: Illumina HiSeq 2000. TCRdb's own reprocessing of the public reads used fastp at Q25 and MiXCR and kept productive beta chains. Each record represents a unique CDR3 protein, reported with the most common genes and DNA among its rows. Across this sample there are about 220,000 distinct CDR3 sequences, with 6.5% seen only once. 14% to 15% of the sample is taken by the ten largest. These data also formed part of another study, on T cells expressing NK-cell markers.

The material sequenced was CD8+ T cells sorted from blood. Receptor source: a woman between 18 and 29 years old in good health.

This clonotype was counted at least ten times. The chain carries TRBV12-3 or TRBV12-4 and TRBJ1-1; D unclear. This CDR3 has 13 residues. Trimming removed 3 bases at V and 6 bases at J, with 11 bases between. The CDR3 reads CASSFGSQSEAFF. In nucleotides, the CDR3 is TGTGCCAGCAGTTTTGGGTCGCAGTCTGAAGCTTTCTTT.

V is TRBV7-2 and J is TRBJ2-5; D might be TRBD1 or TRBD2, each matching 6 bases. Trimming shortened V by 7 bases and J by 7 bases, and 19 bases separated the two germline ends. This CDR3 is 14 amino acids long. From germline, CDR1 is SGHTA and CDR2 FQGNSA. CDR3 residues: CASNPGLGGGTQYF. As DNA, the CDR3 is TGTGCCAGCAACCCGGGACTGGGGGGCGGGACCCAGTACTTC.

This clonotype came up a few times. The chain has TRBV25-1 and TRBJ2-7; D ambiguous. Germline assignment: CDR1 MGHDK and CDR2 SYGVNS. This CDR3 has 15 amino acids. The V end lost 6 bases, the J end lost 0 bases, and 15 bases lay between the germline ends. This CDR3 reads CASSEQRTGSYEQYF. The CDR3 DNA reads TGTGCCAGCAGCGAACAGCGAACGGGCTCCTACGAGCAGTACTTC.

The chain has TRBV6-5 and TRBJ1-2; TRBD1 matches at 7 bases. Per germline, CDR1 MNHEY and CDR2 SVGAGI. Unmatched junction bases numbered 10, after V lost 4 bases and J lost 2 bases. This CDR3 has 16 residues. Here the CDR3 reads CASSSPSTGPNYGYTF. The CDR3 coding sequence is TGTGCCAGCAGTTCTCCCTCGACAGGGCCCAACTATGGCTACACCTTC.

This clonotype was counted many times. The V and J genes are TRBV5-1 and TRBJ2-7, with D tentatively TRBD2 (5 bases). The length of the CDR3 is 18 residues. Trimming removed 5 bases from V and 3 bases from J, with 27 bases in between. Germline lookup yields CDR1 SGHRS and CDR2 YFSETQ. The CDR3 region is CASSLTRRNPFLVYEQYF. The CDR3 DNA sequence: TGCGCCAGCAGTTTAACTAGGCGGAATCCCTTCCTAGTCTACGAGCAGTACTTC.

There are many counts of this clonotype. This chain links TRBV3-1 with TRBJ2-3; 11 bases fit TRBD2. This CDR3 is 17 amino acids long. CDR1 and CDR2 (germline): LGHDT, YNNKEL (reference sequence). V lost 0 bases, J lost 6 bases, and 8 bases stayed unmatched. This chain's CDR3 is CASSQELTSGGRDTQYF. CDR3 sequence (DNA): TGTGCCAGCAGCCAAGAGCTCACTAGCGGGGGCAGGGATACGCAGTATTTT.

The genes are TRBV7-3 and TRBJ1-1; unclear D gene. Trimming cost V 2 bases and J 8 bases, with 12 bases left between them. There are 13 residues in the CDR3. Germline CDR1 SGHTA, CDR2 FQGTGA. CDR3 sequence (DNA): TGTGCCAGCAGCTTAGCTCTGTCCACAGAAGCTTTCTTT. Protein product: CASSLALSTEAFF.

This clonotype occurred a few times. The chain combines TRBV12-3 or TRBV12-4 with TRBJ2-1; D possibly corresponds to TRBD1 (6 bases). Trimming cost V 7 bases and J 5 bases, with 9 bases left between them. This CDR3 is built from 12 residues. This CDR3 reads CASTQGNNEQFF. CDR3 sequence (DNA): TGTGCCAGCACCCAGGGGAACAATGAGCAGTTCTTC.

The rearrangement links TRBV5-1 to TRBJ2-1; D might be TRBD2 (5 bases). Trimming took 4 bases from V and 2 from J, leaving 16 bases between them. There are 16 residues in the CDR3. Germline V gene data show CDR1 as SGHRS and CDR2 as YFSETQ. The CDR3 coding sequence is TGCGCCAGCAGCATGGGAATCGGGGAAACCTACAATGAGCAGTTCTTC. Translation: CASSMGIGETYNEQFF. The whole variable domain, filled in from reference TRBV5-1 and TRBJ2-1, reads KAGVTQTPRYLIKTRGQQVTLSCSPISGHRSVSWYQQTPGQGLQFLFEYFSETQRNKGNFPGRFSGRQFSNSRSEMNVSTLELGDSALYLCASSMGIGETYNEQFFGPGTRLTVL.

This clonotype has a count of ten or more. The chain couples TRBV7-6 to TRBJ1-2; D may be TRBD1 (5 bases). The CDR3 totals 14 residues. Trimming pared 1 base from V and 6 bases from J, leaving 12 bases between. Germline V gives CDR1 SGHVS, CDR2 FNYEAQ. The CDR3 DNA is TGTGCCAGCAGCTTAGGAAAGGGGCTGAATGGCTACACCTTC. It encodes CASSLGKGLNGYTF.

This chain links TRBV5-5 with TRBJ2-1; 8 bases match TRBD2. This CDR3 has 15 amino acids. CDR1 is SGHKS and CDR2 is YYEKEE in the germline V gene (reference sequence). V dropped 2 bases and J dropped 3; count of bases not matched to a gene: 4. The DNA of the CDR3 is TGTGCCAGCAGCTTAGAGCGGGAGAGCTACAATGAGCAGTTCTTC. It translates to CASSLERESYNEQFF.

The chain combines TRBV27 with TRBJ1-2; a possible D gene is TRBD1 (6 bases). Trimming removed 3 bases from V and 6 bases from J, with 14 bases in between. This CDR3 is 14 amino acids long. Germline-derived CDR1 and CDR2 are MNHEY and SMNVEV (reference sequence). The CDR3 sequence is CASSFVWGQDGYTF. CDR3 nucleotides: TGTGCCAGCAGTTTTGTGTGGGGGCAGGATGGCTACACCTTC.

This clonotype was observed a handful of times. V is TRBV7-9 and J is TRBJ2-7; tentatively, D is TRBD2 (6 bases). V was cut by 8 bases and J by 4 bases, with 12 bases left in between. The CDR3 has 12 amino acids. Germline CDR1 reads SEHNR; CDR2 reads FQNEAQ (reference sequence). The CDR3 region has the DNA TGTGCCAGCCGTGGGGCGGGGTACGAGCAGTACTTC. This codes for CASRGAGYEQYF.

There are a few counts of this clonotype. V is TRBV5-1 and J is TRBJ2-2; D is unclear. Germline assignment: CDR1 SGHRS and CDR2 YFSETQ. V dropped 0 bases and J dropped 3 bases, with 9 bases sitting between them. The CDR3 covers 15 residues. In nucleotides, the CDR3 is TGCGCCAGCAGCTTGGACGCCCGGGACACCGGGGAGCTGTTTTTT. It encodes CASSLDARDTGELFF.

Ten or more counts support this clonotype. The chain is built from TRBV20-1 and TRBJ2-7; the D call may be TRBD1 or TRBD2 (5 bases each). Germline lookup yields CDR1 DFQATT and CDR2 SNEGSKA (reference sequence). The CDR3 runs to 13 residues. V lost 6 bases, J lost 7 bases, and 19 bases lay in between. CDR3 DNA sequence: TGCAGTGCGAACCGGGACGGGTTAGTTGAGCAGTACTTC. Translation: CSANRDGLVEQYF.

CDR3 DNA: TGTGCCAGCAGCCTAATAGAAAAACTGTTTTTT. Translation gives CASSLIEKLFF. The chain carries TRBV7-9 and TRBJ1-4; D gene unclear. This CDR3 has 11 residues. Trimming left V 5 bases short and J 8 bases short, with 6 bases between. Germline V gives CDR1 SEHNR, CDR2 FQNEAQ (reference sequence).

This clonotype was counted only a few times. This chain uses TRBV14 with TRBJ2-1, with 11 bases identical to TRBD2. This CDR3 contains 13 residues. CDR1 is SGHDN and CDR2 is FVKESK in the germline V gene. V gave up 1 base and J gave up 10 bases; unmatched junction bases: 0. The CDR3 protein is CASSQGLAGEQFF. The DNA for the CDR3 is TGTGCCAGCAGCCAAGGACTAGCGGGAGAGCAGTTCTTC.

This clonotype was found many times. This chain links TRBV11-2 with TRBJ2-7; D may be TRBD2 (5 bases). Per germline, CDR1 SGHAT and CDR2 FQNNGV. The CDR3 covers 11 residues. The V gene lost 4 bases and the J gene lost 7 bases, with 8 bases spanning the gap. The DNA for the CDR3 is TGTGCCAGCAGCTCAACGGGGGAGCAGTACTTC. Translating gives CASSSTGEQYF. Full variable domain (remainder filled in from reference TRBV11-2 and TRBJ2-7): EAGVAQSPRYKIIEKRQSVAFWCNPISGHATLYWYQQILGQGPKLLIQFQNNGVVDDSQLPKDRFSAERLKGVDSTLKIQPAKLEDSAVYLCASSSTGEQYFGPGTRLTVT.

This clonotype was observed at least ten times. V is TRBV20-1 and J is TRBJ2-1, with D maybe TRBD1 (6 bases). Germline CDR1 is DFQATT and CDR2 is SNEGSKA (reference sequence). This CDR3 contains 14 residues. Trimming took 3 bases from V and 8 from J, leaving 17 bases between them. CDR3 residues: CSARAGTRADEQFF. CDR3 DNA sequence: TGCAGTGCTAGGGCCGGGACAAGAGCCGATGAGCAGTTCTTC.

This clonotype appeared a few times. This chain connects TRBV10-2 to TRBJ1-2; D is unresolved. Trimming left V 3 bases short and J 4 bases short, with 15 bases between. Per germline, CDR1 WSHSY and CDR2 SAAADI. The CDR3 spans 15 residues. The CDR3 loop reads CASSDGLADLYGYTF. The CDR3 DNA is TGCGCCAGCAGTGACGGGCTGGCGGATCTCTATGGCTACACCTTC.

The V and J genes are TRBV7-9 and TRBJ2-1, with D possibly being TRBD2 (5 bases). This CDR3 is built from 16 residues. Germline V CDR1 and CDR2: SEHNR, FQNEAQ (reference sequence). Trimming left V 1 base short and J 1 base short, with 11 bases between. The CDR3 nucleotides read TGTGCCAGCAGCTTAGGGGTGAGAGGGTCCTACAATGAGCAGTTCTTC. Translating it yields CASSLGVRGSYNEQFF.

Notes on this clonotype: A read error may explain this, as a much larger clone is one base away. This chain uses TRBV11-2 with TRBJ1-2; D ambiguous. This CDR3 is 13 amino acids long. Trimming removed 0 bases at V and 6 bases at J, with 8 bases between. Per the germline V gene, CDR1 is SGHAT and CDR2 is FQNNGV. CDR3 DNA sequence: TGTGCCAGCAGCTTAGATCCGGGCCATGGCTACACCTTC. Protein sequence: CASSLDPGHGYTF.

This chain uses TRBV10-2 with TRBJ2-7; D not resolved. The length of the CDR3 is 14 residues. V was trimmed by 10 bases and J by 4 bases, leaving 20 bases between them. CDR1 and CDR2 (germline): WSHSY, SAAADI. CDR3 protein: CATYDRPPVYEQYF. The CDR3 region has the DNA TGCGCCACCTACGATCGGCCACCGGTATACGAGCAGTACTTC.

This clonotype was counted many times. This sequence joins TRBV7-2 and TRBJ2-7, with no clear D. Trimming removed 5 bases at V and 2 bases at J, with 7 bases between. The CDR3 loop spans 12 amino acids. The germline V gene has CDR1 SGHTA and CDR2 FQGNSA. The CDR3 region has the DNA TGTGCCAGCAGCCCCCTCACCTACGAGCAGTACTTC. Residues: CASSPLTYEQYF.

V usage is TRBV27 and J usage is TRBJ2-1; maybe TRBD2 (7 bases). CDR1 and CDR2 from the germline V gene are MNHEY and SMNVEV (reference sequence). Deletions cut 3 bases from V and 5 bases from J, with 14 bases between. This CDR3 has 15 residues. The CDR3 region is CASSFRLAGDNEQFF. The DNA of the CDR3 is TGTGCCAGCAGTTTTCGACTAGCAGGGGACAATGAGCAGTTCTTC.

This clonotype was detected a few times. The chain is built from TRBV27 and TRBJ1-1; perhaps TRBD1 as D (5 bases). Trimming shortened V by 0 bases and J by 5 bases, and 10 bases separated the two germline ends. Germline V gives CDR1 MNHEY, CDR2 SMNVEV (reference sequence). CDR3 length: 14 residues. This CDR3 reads CASSLSRGRTEAFF. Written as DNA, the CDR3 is TGTGCCAGCAGTTTATCTAGGGGTCGGACTGAAGCTTTCTTT.

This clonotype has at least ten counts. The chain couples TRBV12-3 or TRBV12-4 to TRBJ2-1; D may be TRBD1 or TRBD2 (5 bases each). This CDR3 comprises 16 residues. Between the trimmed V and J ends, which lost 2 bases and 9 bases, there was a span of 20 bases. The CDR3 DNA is TGTGCCAGCAGTTTAACTAGAGCGACTCAAAGGGGTGAGCAGTTCTTC. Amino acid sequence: CASSLTRATQRGEQFF.

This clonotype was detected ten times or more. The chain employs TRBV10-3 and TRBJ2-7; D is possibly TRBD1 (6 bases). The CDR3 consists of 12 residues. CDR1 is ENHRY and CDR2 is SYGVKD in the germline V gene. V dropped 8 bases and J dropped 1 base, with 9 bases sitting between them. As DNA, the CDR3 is TGTGCCATCGGGCAGGGGTCCTACGAGCAGTACTTC. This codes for CAIGQGSYEQYF.

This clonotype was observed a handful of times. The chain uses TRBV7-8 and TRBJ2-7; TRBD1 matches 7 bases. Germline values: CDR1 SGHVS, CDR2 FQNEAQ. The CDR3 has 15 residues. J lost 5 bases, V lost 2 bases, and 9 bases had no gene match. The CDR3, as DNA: TGTGCCAGCAGCTTATTCTTGACAGGGCTAGACGAGCAGTACTTC. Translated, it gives CASSLFLTGLDEQYF.

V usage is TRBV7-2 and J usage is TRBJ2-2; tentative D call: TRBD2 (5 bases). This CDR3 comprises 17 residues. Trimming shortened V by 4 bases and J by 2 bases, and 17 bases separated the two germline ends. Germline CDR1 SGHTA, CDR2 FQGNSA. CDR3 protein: CASSSGVEEINTGELFF. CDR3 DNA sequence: TGTGCCAGCAGCTCCGGGGTGGAGGAAATAAACACCGGGGAGCTGTTTTTT.

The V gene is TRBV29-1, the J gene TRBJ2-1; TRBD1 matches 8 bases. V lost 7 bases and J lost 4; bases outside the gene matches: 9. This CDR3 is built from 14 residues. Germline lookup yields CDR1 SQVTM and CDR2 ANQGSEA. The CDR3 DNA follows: TGCAGCGCCCCAACGGACAGGGCGTACAATGAGCAGTTCTTC. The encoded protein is CSAPTDRAYNEQFF.